This T cell receptor (beta chain) originates from a study of regulatory and conventional T cells in RAG deficiency. General study points: Patient subsets had shorter CDR3s; Omenn Treg-Tconv overlap exceeded 85%.

CDR3 length equals 15 residues. V shed 8 bases and J shed 0 bases, with 14 bases lying between them. The germline V gene has CDR1 LNHDA and CDR2 SQIVND (reference sequence). A note on this clone: What it binds is unknown.

The sorted conventional CD4+ T cells were CD25-low and CD127-high, with genomic DNA sequenced. This table comes from immunoSEQ multiplex PCR, and its TCRdb copy is limited to in-frame clones, with some not included. The sample yields approximately 46,000 clones, 90% seen once. These data also featured in a second study, about regulatory T cells. That investigation notes: Primers: 52 TRBV forward and 13 TRBJ reverse. Patient repertoires had restricted TRB V-J pairs and skewed V and J usage, most in Tregs.

The V and J genes are TRBV19 and TRBJ1-5; D remains unclear. This TCR derives from a human donor in good health. Input material: CD4+ effector T cells sorted from blood. The CDR3 DNA sequence: TGTGCCAGTTCAGCAATGAAGGGTAGCAATCAGCCCCAGCATTTT. Amino acids: CASSAMKGSNQPQHF.